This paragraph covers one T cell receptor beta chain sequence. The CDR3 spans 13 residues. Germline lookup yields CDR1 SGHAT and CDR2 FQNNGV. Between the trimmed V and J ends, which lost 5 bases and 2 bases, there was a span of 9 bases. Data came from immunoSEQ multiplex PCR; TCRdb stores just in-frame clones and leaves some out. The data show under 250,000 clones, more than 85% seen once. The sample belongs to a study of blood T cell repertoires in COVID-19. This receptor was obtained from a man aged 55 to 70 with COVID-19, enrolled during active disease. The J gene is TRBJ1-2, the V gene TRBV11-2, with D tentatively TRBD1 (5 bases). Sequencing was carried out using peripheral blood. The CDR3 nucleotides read TGTGCCAGCAGCCTCGACAGAAACTATGGCTACACCTTC. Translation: CASSLDRNYGYTF.